The clone carrying this TCR beta chain was seen a few times. The target antigen is unknown. The sample belongs to a study of post-analysis software for immune sequencing data. General study points: Comparison with controls showed significantly lower normalized Chao1 diversity in multiple sclerosis patients.

Every TCR beta cDNA library bore unique molecular identifiers. Each sample of roughly 0.85 to 11 million input T cells yielded 500,000 or so cDNA molecules, so each molecule approximated one T cell. Via MiXCR, TCRdb re-called the PCR reads, giving one row per CDR3 protein. The table lists over 700,000 distinct CDR3 sequences, less than 35% of them singletons. This TCR came from a girl aged 10-17 years with multiple sclerosis. The specimen was blood.

The CDR3 region has the DNA TGTGCCAGCAGTGAAATGACAGCTCAGCCCCAGCATTTT. Protein: CASSEMTAQPQHF. The V and J genes are TRBV6-1 and TRBJ1-5; TRBD1 might be the D (5 bases). Per the germline V gene, CDR1 is MNHNS and CDR2 is SASEGT. With 2 bases removed from V and 6 bases from J, the gap between germline ends came to 8 bases. This CDR3 is 13 amino acids long.